This entry concerns a single T cell receptor beta chain. Its antigen is not identified. CDR3 length equals 13 residues. Deletions cut 5 bases from V and 3 bases from J, with 10 bases between. The V gene's germline CDR1 is SGHTA and CDR2 FQGNSA. These data originate in a study of T cell responses to AZD1222 COVID-19 vaccine. Sequencing was performed with immunoSEQ multiplex PCR; in TCRdb, only in-frame clones are kept and a portion is missing. The table has over 55,000 clones, about four fifths seen once. Study results and limitations: After two AZD1222 doses, spike-specific TCR breadth and depth rose versus day 0. Without day 14 samples, only post-peak T cell repertoires were studied.

This chain links TRBV7-2 with TRBJ2-5, with unresolved D. The TCR originated in an adult in good health. The sample was peripheral blood, taken on day 0 of AZD1222 vaccination. The CDR3 region is CASSITAEETQYF. CDR3 bases: TGTGCCAGCAGCATTACAGCTGAAGAGACCCAGTACTTC.